The clone carrying this TCR beta chain was seen only a few times. Its cognate antigen is unknown. This sample is part of a study of blood T cells in healthy people across ages. At the level of the study: Template switching captured about one barcoded beta molecule per two T cells.

The germline V gene has CDR1 SQVTM and CDR2 ANQGSEA. Unmatched junction bases numbered 6, after V lost 5 bases and J lost 5 bases. This CDR3 contains 13 residues. Donors ranged from 6 to 90 years old and were healthy Caucasians in Russia. Samples each yielded at least 6 micrograms of total RNA. Study observations and caveats: Long-lived donors exceeded aged donors in naive CD4+ cells and diversity.

The authors ran a second PCR of 7 to 11 cycles using a sample-barcoded 5' primer and a J-beta primer mix. TCRdb independently ran MiXCR on the 5' RACE reads; one entry per CDR3 protein. The top ten hold around 2.1% of the sample, which has about 1.8 million distinct CDR3 sequences, roughly 52% seen once. The sample comprised blood. The rearrangement joins TRBV29-1 to TRBJ2-3; TRBD2 matches at 8 bases. The origin of this receptor is a woman between 40 and 55 years old in good health. The DNA for the CDR3 is TGCAGCGTTTTAGCGGGAAGGCTAGATACGCAGTATTTT. This codes for CSVLAGRLDTQYF.